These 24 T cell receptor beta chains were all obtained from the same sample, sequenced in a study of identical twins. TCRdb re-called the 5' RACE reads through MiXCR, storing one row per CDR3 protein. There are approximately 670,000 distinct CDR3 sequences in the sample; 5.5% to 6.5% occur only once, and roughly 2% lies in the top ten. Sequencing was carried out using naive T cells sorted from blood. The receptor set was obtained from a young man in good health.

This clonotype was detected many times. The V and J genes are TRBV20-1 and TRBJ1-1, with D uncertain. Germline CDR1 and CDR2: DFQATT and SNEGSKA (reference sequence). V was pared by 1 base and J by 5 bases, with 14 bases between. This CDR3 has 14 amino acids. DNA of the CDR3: TGCAGTGCTAGAGCCTACCCCAGGCCTACTGAAGCTTTCTTT. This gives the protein CSARAYPRPTEAFF.

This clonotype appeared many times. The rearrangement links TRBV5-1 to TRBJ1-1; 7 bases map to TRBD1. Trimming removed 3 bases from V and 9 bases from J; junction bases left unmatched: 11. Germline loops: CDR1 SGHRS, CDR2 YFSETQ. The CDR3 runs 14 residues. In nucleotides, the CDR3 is TGCGCCAGCAGCTCTGAACAGGGGAGCCGTAAAGCTTTCTTT. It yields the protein CASSSEQGSRKAFF.

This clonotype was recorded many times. CDR3 DNA: TGCAGAGGGGGGAGCGGGAGGAAAAATTACTACGAGCAGTACGTC. This sequence encodes CRGGSGRKNYYEQYV. The chain recombines TRBV29-1 with TRBJ2-7, with 9 bases that match TRBD2. The CDR3 sequence is 15 residues long. CDR1 is SQVTM and CDR2 is ANQGSEA in the germline V gene.

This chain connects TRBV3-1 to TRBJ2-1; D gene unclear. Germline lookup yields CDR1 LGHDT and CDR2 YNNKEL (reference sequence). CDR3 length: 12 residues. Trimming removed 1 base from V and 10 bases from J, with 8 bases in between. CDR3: CASSQGEREQFF. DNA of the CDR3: TGTGCCAGCAGCCAAGGAGAAAGAGAGCAGTTCTTC.

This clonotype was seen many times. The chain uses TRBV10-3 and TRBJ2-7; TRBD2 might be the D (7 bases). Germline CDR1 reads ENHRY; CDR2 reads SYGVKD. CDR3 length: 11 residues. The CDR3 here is CVTGGPNEQYF. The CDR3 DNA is TGTGTCACCGGGGGGCCCAACGAGCAGTACTTC.

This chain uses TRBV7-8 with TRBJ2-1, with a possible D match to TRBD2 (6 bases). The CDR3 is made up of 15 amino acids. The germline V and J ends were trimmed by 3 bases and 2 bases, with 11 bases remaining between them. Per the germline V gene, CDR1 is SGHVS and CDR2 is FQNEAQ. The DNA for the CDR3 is TGTGCCAGCAGCTTTATGAGCGGGCCCTACAATGAGCAGTTCTTC. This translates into CASSFMSGPYNEQFF.

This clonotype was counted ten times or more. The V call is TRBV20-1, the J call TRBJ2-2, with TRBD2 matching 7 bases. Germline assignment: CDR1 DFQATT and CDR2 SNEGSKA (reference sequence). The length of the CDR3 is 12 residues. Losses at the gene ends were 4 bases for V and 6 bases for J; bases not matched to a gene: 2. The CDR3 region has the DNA TGCAGTGCTAACGCGGGGGCCGGGGAGCTGTTTTTT. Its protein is CSANAGAGELFF.

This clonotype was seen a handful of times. CDR3 in DNA: TGTGCCTGGAGTTCTTGGTCTGAAGCTTTCTTT. It specifies CAWSSWSEAFF. V and J are TRBV30 and TRBJ1-1; D unclear. Trimming pared 2 bases from V and 6 bases from J, leaving 7 bases between. The V gene's germline CDR1 is GTSNPN and CDR2 SVGIG (reference sequence). The CDR3 contains 11 residues.

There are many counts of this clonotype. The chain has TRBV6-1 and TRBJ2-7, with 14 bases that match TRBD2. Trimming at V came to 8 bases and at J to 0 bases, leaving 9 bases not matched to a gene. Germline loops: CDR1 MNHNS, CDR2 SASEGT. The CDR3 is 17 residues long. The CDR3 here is CASSRGLAGELSYEQYF. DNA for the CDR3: TGTGCCAGCTCCCGGGGACTAGCGGGAGAACTCTCCTACGAGCAGTACTTC.

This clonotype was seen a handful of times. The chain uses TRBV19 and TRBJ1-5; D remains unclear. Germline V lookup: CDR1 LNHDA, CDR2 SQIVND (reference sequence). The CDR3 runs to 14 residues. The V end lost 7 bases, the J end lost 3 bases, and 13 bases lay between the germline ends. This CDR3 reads CASNRLFINQPQHF. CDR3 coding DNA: TGTGCCAGTAATCGGTTATTTATCAATCAGCCCCAGCATTTT.

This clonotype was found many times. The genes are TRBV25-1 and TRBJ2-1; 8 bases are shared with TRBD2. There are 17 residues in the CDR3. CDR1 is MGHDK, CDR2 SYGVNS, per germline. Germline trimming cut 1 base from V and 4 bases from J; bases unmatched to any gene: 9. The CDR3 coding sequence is TGTGCCAGCAGTGAATTTGGAGCGGGAGTACGTTACAATGAGCAGTTCTTC. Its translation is CASSEFGAGVRYNEQFF.

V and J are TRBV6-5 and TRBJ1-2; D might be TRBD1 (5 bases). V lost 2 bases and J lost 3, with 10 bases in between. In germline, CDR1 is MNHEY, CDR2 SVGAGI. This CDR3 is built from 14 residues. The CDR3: CASSYRGQHYGYTF. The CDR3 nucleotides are TGTGCCAGCAGTTACAGAGGACAACACTATGGCTACACCTTC.

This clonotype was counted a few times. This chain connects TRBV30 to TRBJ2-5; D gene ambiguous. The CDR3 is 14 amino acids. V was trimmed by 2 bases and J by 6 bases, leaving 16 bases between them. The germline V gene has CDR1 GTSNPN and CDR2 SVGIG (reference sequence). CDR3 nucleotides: TGTGCCTGGAGTCCTCCCGGCGGTCTTAAGACCCAGTACTTC. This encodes CAWSPPGGLKTQYF.

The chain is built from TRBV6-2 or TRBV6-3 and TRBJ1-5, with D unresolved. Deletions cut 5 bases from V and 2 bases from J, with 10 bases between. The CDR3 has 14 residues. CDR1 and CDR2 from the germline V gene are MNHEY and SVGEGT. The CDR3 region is CASSQDGGNQPQHF. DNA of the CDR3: TGTGCCAGCAGTCAGGACGGGGGCAATCAGCCCCAGCATTTT.

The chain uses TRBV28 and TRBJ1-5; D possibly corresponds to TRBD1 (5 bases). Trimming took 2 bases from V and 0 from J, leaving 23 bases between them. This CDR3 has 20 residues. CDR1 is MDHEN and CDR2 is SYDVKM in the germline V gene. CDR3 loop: CASSLPQGLGGGYSNQPQHF. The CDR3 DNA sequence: TGTGCCAGCAGTTTACCGCAGGGCTTGGGTGGAGGTTATAGCAATCAGCCCCAGCATTTT.

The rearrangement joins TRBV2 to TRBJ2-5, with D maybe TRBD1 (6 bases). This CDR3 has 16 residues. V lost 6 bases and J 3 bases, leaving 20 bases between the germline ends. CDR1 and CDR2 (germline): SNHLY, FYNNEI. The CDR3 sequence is CASREKSGQGKETQYF. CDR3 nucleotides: TGTGCCAGCAGGGAGAAGTCGGGACAAGGGAAAGAGACCCAGTACTTC.

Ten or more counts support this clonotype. In DNA form, the CDR3 reads TGTGCCAGCAGTGAAGGTCCTTTCTATGGCTACACCTTC. The encoded protein is CASSEGPFYGYTF. The V gene is TRBV6-1, the J gene TRBJ1-2; D remains ambiguous. CDR1 MNHNS and CDR2 SASEGT come from the germline V gene. This CDR3 is built from 13 residues. V was clipped by 1 base and J by 4 bases, with 7 bases between them.

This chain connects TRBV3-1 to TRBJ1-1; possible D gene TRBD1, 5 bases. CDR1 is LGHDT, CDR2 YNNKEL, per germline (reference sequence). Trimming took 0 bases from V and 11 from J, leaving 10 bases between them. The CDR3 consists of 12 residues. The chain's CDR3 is CASSQEARAAFF. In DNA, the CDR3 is TGTGCCAGCAGCCAAGAGGCCAGGGCGGCTTTCTTT. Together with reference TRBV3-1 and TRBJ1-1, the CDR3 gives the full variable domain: DTAVSQTPKYLVTQMGNDKSIKCEQNLGHDTMYWYKQDSKKFLKIMFSYNNKELIINETVPNRFSPKSPDKAHLNLHINSLELGDSAVYFCASSQEARAAFFGQGTRLTVV.

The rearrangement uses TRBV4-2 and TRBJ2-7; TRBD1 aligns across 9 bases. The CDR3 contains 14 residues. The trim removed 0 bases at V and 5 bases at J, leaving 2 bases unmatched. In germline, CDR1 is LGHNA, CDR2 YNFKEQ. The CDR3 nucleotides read TGTGCCAGCAGCCAAGAAGGACAGGGGCACGAGCAGTACTTC. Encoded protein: CASSQEGQGHEQYF.

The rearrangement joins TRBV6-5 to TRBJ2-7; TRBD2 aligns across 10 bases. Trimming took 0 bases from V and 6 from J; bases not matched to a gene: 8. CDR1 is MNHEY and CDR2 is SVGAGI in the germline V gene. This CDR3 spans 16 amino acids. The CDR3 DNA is TGTGCCAGCAGTTACTCGTTGGGGACTAGCGTTCTCGAGCAGTACTTC. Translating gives CASSYSLGTSVLEQYF.

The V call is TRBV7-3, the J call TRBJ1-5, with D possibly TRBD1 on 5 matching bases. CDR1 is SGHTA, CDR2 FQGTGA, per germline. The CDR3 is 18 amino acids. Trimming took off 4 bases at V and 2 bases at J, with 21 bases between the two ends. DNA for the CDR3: TGTGCCAGCAGCTCCAAAGGGCTGAGGGGCCACGGCAATCAGCCCCAGCATTTT. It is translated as CASSSKGLRGHGNQPQHF.

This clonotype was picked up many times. DNA of the CDR3: TGCGCCAGCAGCTTGGAACCCAGCACAGATACGCAGTATTTT. Protein product: CASSLEPSTDTQYF. J is TRBJ2-3 and V is TRBV5-1; D is undetermined. Trimming took 0 bases from V and 0 from J, leaving 5 bases between them. In germline, CDR1 is SGHRS, CDR2 YFSETQ. This CDR3 has 14 amino acids.

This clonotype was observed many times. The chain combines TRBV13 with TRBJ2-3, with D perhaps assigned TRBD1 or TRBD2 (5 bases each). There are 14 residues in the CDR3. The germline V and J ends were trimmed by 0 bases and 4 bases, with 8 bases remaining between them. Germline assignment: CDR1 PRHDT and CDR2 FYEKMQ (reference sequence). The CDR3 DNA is TGTGCCAGCAGCTTAGGCGGGGCCGCAGATACGCAGTATTTT. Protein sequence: CASSLGGAADTQYF.

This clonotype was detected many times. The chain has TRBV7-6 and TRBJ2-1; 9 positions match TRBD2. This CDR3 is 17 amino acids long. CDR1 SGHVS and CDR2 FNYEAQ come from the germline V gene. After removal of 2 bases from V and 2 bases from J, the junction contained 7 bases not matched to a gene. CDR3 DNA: TGTGCCAGCAGCTTACTACGGCGGGAGGGCACCTACAATGAGCAGTTCTTC. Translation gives CASSLLRREGTYNEQFF.